The sequence of this TCR beta chain was determined in a study of blood T cell repertoires in COVID-19. Study at large: Samples of COVID-19 (acute and convalescent) were obtained from the United States, Italy and Spain. PBMCs, B-cell-depleted T cells, or T cells were the source of the cDNA or gDNA that made up the material.

The junction had 8 bases not matched to a gene; V was cut back by 3 bases and J by 0 bases. The V gene's germline CDR1 is MNHNS and CDR2 SASEGT. The CDR3 loop spans 18 amino acids. Per the authors' pipeline: Using reference gene primer amplification, nucleated cell counts were estimated. Measured with immunoSEQ multiplex PCR; TCRdb has only the in-frame clones, and not every one. Clone size and the V and J calls come from that table; the DNA yielded D and trimming. The sample lists roughly 120,000 clones; 55% to 75% were seen once. Sequenced input: peripheral blood. The chain couples TRBV6-1 to TRBJ2-6, with 7 bases lining up with TRBD1. The clonotype comes from a human donor with acute or convalescent COVID-19. The donor label of this sample is uncertain. DNA for the CDR3: TGTGCCAGCAGTGATCGCGGACAGGCGATCTCTGGGGCCAACGTCCTGACTTTC. Protein product: CASSDRGQAISGANVLTF.